This is a list of T cell receptor beta chains from one sample in a study of T cell responses to AZD1222 COVID-19 vaccine. Assay: immunoSEQ multiplex PCR; the TCRdb copy retains only in-frame clones and omits some. The sample yields 130,000 or so clones, about 90% seen once. The specimen was peripheral blood, collected 28 days after the second dose of the MenACWY control vaccine. Receptors were obtained from an adult who received the MenACWY meningococcal vaccine as a control. Each CDR3 is given with its conserved first and last residue. The D gene is left open where the match is weak. The size entry is marked missing in some rows and otherwise reads once, few, many or a size class.

>TRBJ1-1|.|TRBV6-2/TRBV6-3|.
CASSSLTGPLSNTEAFF
TGTGCCAGCAGTTCCCTGACAGGACCGTTATCGAACACTGAAGCTTTCTTT
>TRBJ1-4|.|TRBV9|.
CASSVGTATNEKLFF
TGTGCCAGCAGCGTAGGGACTGCAACTAATGAAAAACTGTTTTTT
>TRBJ2-5|.|TRBV9|TRBD1
CASSVAAGGGETQYF
TGTGCCAGCAGCGTAGCGGCAGGGGGCGGGGAGACCCAGTACTTC
>TRBJ1-2|.|TRBV30|TRBD1
CAWSGTGDYGYTF
TGTGCCTGGAGTGGGACAGGGGATTATGGCTACACCTTC
>TRBJ1-6|.|TRBV11-2|.
CASSLRSNSPLHF
TGTGCCAGCAGCTTAAGATCCAATTCACCCCTCCACTTT
>TRBJ1-1|.|TRBV6-6|.
CASRKDAGWPEAFF
TGTGCCAGCAGGAAGGACGCCGGGTGGCCTGAAGCTTTCTTT
>TRBJ1-3|.|TRBV6-5|.
CASRSLGESGNTIYF
TGTGCCAGCAGGTCCCTGGGGGAATCTGGAAACACCATATATTTT
>TRBJ1-5|once|TRBV5-4|.
CASSGRGTFGVRNQPQHF
TGTGCCAGCAGCGGCCGGGGCACGTTCGGTGTTCGCAATCAGCCCCAGCATTTT
>TRBJ2-5|.|TRBV24-1|.
CATSDPIPGPDNLETQYF
TGTGCCACCAGTGACCCCATTCCCGGGCCAGATAATTTGGAGACCCAGTACTTC
>TRBJ2-2|.|TRBV3-1/TRBV3-2|.
CASSTDWNTGELFF
TGTGCCAGCAGCACGGACTGGAACACCGGGGAGCTGTTTTTT
>TRBJ2-7|few|TRBV19|TRBD1
CASSLRQGVSYEQYF
TGTGCCAGTAGTCTCCGACAGGGGGTTTCCTACGAGCAGTACTTC
>TRBJ1-6|.|TRBV2|TRBD1
CASSVKGAGPLHF
TGTGCCAGCAGTGTGAAGGGGGCAGGCCCCCTCCACTTT
>TRBJ2-3|.|TRBV28|TRBD1
CASSTHRGGTDTQYF
TGTGCCAGCAGTACCCACAGGGGCGGGACAGATACGCAGTATTTT
>TRBJ1-3|once|TRBV5-1|.
CASSSGGSGNTIYF
TGCGCCAGCAGCTCGGGGGGCTCTGGAAACACCATATATTTT
>TRBJ2-2|.|TRBV29-1|.
CSGLRETGELFF
TGCAGCGGCCTCAGAGAAACCGGGGAGCTGTTTTTT
>TRBJ1-3|.|TRBV6-5|TRBD1
CASSFTGQGHTIYF
TGTGCCAGCAGTTTTACCGGACAGGGGCACACCATATATTTT
>TRBJ2-2|.|TRBV5-1|.
CASSFTVGTGELFF
TGCGCCAGCAGCTTTACAGTGGGCACCGGGGAGCTGTTTTTT
>TRBJ2-7|.|TRBV10-3|TRBD1
CAIGSSRGSIEQYF
TGTGCCATCGGTTCGTCCAGGGGGTCTATCGAGCAGTACTTC
>TRBJ1-3|.|TRBV9|.
CASSVAAASGNTIYF
TGTGCCAGCAGCGTAGCGGCGGCCTCTGGAAACACCATATATTTT
>TRBJ2-5|.|TRBV18|.
CASSPGGETQYF
TGTGCCAGCTCACCAGGGGGGGAGACCCAGTACTTC
>TRBJ2-3|.|TRBV7-6|TRBD2
CASSPRTQTSGSGAQYF
TGTGCCAGCAGCCCCCGGACGCAGACTAGCGGGAGTGGAGCGCAGTATTTT
>TRBJ1-6|.|TRBV7-6|.
CASSRETWQAGSPLHF
TGTGCCAGCAGCCGTGAGACGTGGCAGGCGGGATCACCCCTCCACTTT
>TRBJ1-6|.|TRBV4-3|TRBD1
CASSQSGTGASPLHF
TGCGCCAGCAGCCAATCCGGGACAGGGGCTTCACCCCTCCACTTT
>TRBJ1-5|.|TRBV7-2|TRBD1
CASRAAGTVGNQPQHF
TGTGCCAGCAGGGCCGCCGGGACAGTGGGCAATCAGCCCCAGCATTTT
>TRBJ2-5|.|TRBV4-1|TRBD1
CASSQGDSQETQYF
TGCGCCAGCAGCCAAGGGGACAGTCAAGAGACCCAGTACTTC
>TRBJ2-5|.|TRBV10-3|.
CAISEGGRETQYF
TGTGCCATCAGTGAGGGGGGGCGAGAGACCCAGTACTTC
>TRBJ2-2|.|TRBV5-1|.
CASSPLTQGSGGELFF
TGCGCCAGCAGCCCCCTTACACAGGGCTCGGGCGGGGAGCTGTTTTTT
>TRBJ1-6|once|TRBV14|.
CASSQVVGARNSPLHF
TGTGCCAGCAGCCAAGTAGTAGGGGCCAGAAATTCACCCCTCCACTTT
>TRBJ1-2|once|TRBV6-1|.
CASSEFWGEDGYTF
TGTGCCAGCAGTGAGTTCTGGGGAGAGGATGGCTACACCTTC
>TRBJ1-6|.|TRBV21-1|.
CASSKRNPGTGVPYNSPLHF
TGTGCCAGCAGCAAACGGAACCCCGGGACAGGGGTCCCCTATAATTCACCCCTCCACTTT
>TRBJ1-2|.|TRBV12-3/TRBV12-4|.
CASSLETAYGYTF
TGTGCCAGCAGTTTAGAGACAGCATATGGCTACACCTTC
>TRBJ1-6|.|TRBV5-1|.
CASSRDRSPNSPLHF
TGCGCCAGCAGCCGAGACAGGAGTCCAAATTCACCCCTCCACTTT
>TRBJ2-1|few|TRBV3-1/TRBV3-2|.
CASSHTRGGISGEQFF
TGTGCCAGCAGCCATACACGTGGCGGGATTTCGGGTGAGCAGTTCTTC
>TRBJ2-5|once|TRBV19|TRBD1
CASSISGTERGQYF
TGTGCCAGTAGTATCTCCGGGACAGAAAGGGGCCAGTACTTC
>TRBJ2-5|.|TRBV27|TRBD2
CASIAGGGETQYF
TGTGCCAGTATAGCGGGAGGTGGAGAGACCCAGTACTTC
>TRBJ2-1|.|TRBV5-1|.
CASSLDSGLSSYNEQFF
TGCGCCAGCAGCTTGGATTCAGGGCTAAGCTCCTACAATGAGCAGTTCTTC
>TRBJ1-2|.|TRBV28|.
CASSPVEYYGYTF
TGTGCCAGCAGCCCCGTAGAGTACTATGGCTACACCTTC
>TRBJ2-3|.|TRBV5-1|TRBD1
CASSVQGDTDTQYF
TGCGCCAGCAGCGTACAGGGGGACACAGATACGCAGTATTTT
>TRBJ2-1|.|TRBV11-3|.
CASSLEEAADPRNEQFF
TGTGCCAGCAGCTTAGAAGAGGCGGCCGATCCTCGGAATGAGCAGTTCTTC
>TRBJ2-7|few|TRBV5-1|TRBD2
CASSTGGPFREQYF
TGCGCCAGCAGCACGGGAGGACCGTTTCGTGAGCAGTACTTC
>TRBJ2-3|.|TRBV28|.
CASSFADTQYF
TGTGCCAGCAGTTTCGCGGATACGCAGTATTTT